The 16 T cell receptor beta chains reported below all come from one sample, sequenced in a study of CD8+CD57+ T cells in acquired aplastic anemia. Genomic DNA, the template, was used for profiling of the TCR beta VDJ and CDR3. MiXCR, applied by TCRdb to the reads, yields one record per CDR3 protein. The data contain 33,000 or so distinct CDR3 sequences, more than 75% of them singletons. The specimen sequenced was sorted CD4+, CD8+, or CD8+CD57+ T cells (not recorded which) from PBMCs. These receptors originate from a human donor in good health, serving as a control.

This clonotype has more than one count but fewer than ten. This rearrangement joins TRBV2 to TRBJ2-7; 13 bases are a match to TRBD2. The CDR3 is 13 residues long. Germline V lookup: CDR1 SNHLY, CDR2 FYNNEI. V gave up 9 bases and J gave up 3 bases; unmatched junction bases: 2. This chain's CDR3 is CASGLAGVYEQYF. The CDR3 DNA follows: TGTGCCAGTGGACTAGCGGGGGTCTACGAGCAGTACTTC.

This clonotype was picked up a small number of times. The chain couples TRBV25-1 to TRBJ1-6, with a possible D match to TRBD1 (5 bases). The CDR3 length is 16 residues. Germline V gene data show CDR1 as MGHDK and CDR2 as SYGVNS. Trimming took 3 bases from V and 3 from J, leaving 12 bases between them. In DNA form, the CDR3 reads TGTGCCAGCAGTGAGGGGCAGGGAGGCTATAATTCACCCCTCCACTTT. Translating it yields CASSEGQGGYNSPLHF.

This clonotype was detected only a few times. V usage is TRBV11-2 and J usage is TRBJ2-7, with D maybe TRBD2 (6 bases). Germline values: CDR1 SGHAT, CDR2 FQNNGV. The CDR3 runs to 15 residues. Trimming shortened V by 4 bases and J by 0 bases, and 13 bases separated the two germline ends. CDR3 DNA sequence: TGTGCCAGCAGCTATAGGCGGGGCGGCTCCTACGAGCAGTACTTC. Translation: CASSYRRGGSYEQYF.

The chain combines TRBV19 with TRBJ1-2; D may be TRBD1 (6 bases). The V gene lost 2 bases and the J gene lost 4 bases, with 11 bases spanning the gap. The CDR3 is 14 amino acids. Germline V gene sequence: CDR1 LNHDA, CDR2 SQIVND (reference sequence). CDR3 in DNA: TGTGCCAGTAGTATACTAACAGGGTCCTATGGCTACACCTTC. Protein sequence: CASSILTGSYGYTF.

The rearrangement joins TRBV19 to TRBJ1-2; D not resolved. Trimming took 5 bases from V and 8 from J, leaving 9 bases between them. The length of the CDR3 is 11 residues. The germline gives CDR1 LNHDA, CDR2 SQIVND (reference sequence). The CDR3 protein is CASSQSLGYTF. CDR3 DNA: TGTGCCAGTAGTCAAAGCTTGGGCTACACCTTC. The entire variable domain, with the rest obtained from reference TRBV19 and TRBJ1-2, is as follows: DGGITQSPKYLFRKEGQNVTLSCEQNLNHDAMYWYRQDPGQGLRLIYYSQIVNDFQKGDIAEGYSVSREKKESFPLTVTSAQKNPTAFYLCASSQSLGYTFGSGTRLTVV.

CDR3 amino acids: CANELQGYGNQPQHF. The CDR3 bases are TGTGCCAATGAACTACAGGGGTATGGCAATCAGCCCCAGCATTTT. The chain uses TRBV2 and TRBJ1-5, with 7 bases that match TRBD1. The junction had 11 bases not matched to a gene; V was cut back by 10 bases and J by 2 bases. The germline V gene encodes CDR1 SNHLY and CDR2 FYNNEI. The CDR3 extends over 15 amino acids.

The chain couples TRBV7-9 to TRBJ1-5; D not resolved. Germline CDR1 and CDR2: SEHNR and FQNEAQ (reference sequence). The V end was cut by 5 bases, the J end by 4 bases, with 9 bases between. The length of the CDR3 is 13 residues. In nucleotides, the CDR3 is TGTGCCAGCAGCCAGGACGGGAATCAGCCCCAGCATTTT. The encoded protein is CASSQDGNQPQHF. Looking up the rest from reference TRBV7-9 and TRBJ1-5 gives the full variable domain: DTGVSQNPRHKITKRGQNVTFRCDPISEHNRLYWYRQTLGQGPEFLTYFQNEAQLEKSRLLSDRFSAERPKGSFSTLEIQRTEQGDSAMYLCASSQDGNQPQHFGDGTRLSIL.

The chain recombines TRBV11-2 with TRBJ2-1; 15 bases are shared with TRBD2. The trim removed 3 bases at V and 9 bases at J, leaving 9 bases unmatched. Germline CDR1 and CDR2: SGHAT and FQNNGV. The CDR3 sequence is 17 residues long. CDR3 nucleotide sequence: TGTGCCAGCAGCTTCCGGACTAGCGGGGGGGCCGGGGCTGAGCAGTTCTTC. This gives the protein CASSFRTSGGAGAEQFF. Looking up the rest from reference TRBV11-2 and TRBJ2-1 gives the full variable domain: EAGVAQSPRYKIIEKRQSVAFWCNPISGHATLYWYQQILGQGPKLLIQFQNNGVVDDSQLPKDRFSAERLKGVDSTLKIQPAKLEDSAVYLCASSFRTSGGAGAEQFFGPGTRLTVL.

This clonotype counts as medium-sized (0.01 to 0.1%). The CDR3 nucleotides are TGTGCCAGCAGTTACACGGATGAGCAGTTCTTC. It yields the protein CASSYTDEQFF. V and J are TRBV6-5 and TRBJ2-1; D is unresolved. The ends were cut back, 2 bases at V and 8 bases at J, with 4 bases in the middle. Germline assignment: CDR1 MNHEY and CDR2 SVGAGI. The CDR3 length is 11 residues.

V and J are TRBV25-1 and TRBJ2-5; 7 nucleotides align to TRBD1. Losses at the gene ends were 2 bases for V and 7 bases for J; bases not matched to a gene: 13. This CDR3 region has 16 residues. The germline V gene has CDR1 MGHDK and CDR2 SYGVNS. The CDR3 bases are TGTGCCAGCAGTGAAAGGGAGACAGGGAGCTTGTGGACCCAGTACTTC. This encodes CASSERETGSLWTQYF.

The genes are TRBV19 and TRBJ2-7; the D call may be TRBD1 or TRBD2 (5 bases each). Deletions cut 5 bases from V and 3 bases from J, with 17 bases between. Germline values: CDR1 LNHDA, CDR2 SQIVND (reference sequence). The CDR3 extends over 15 amino acids. The chain's CDR3 is CASSLTWDGNYEQYF. The CDR3 region has the DNA TGTGCCAGTAGTCTTACATGGGACGGCAACTACGAGCAGTACTTC.

This rearrangement joins TRBV25-1 to TRBJ2-5; the D is unclear. The V gene's germline CDR1 is MGHDK and CDR2 SYGVNS. V was trimmed by 6 bases and J by 1 base, leaving 6 bases between them. CDR3 length: 12 amino acids. CDR3 sequence: CASSPPQETQYF. The CDR3 nucleotides are TGTGCCAGCAGCCCTCCCCAAGAGACCCAGTACTTC. The variable domain in full, with the rest retrieved from reference TRBV25-1 and TRBJ2-5, is EADIYQTPRYLVIGTGKKITLECSQTMGHDKMYWYQQDPGMELHLIHYSYGVNSTEKGDLSSESTVSRIRTEHFPLTLESARPSHTSQYLCASSPPQETQYFGPGTRLLVL.

V usage is TRBV23-1 and J usage is TRBJ2-3; D not resolved. TRBV23-1 is placed among ORFs of uncertain function. The CDR3 consists of 20 residues. The V end lost 6 bases, the J end lost 2 bases, and 30 bases lay between the germline ends. In nucleotides, the CDR3 is TGCGCCAGCAGCGAATCGGGTTCGGTTGGCCTGGTCCTATCCACAGATACGCAGTATTTT. Encoded protein: CASSESGSVGLVLSTDTQYF.

The chain recombines TRBV5-1 with TRBJ2-3; D gene ambiguous. The germline CDR1 and CDR2 sequences are SGHRS and YFSETQ. V was pared by 0 bases and J by 2 bases, with 10 bases between. This CDR3 contains 15 residues. CDR3 coding DNA: TGCGCCAGCAGCTTGGAGTACAGATTCACAGATACGCAGTATTTT. Translating it yields CASSLEYRFTDTQYF.

In its sample, this clonotype was seen a few times. The chain links TRBV10-3 to TRBJ2-2, with D perhaps TRBD1 (6 bases). CDR3 length: 15 residues. Germline CDR1 and CDR2: ENHRY and SYGVKD. V lost 6 bases and J lost 5, with 16 bases in between. The CDR3 DNA follows: TGTGCCATCAGGCGTTCAGGGGCAGGTACCGGGGAGCTGTTTTTT. The encoded protein is CAIRRSGAGTGELFF.

This chain links TRBV7-9 with TRBJ1-3; D is unclear. CDR1 and CDR2 (germline): SEHNR, FQNEAQ (reference sequence). This CDR3 contains 14 residues. Trimming left V 1 base short and J 4 bases short, with 8 bases between. The CDR3 region has the DNA TGTGCCAGCAGCTTAGAGGTTGCCGGAAACACCATATATTTT. It encodes CASSLEVAGNTIYF.